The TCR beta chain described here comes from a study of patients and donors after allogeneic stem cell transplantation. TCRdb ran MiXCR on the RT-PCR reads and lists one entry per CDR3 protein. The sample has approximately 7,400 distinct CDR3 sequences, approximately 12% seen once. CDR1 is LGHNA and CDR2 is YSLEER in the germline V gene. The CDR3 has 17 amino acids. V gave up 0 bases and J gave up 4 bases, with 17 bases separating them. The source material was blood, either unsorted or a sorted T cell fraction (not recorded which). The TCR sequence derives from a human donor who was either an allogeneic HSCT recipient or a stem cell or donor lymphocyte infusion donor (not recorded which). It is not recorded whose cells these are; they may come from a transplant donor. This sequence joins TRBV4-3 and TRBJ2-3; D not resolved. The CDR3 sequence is CASSQDVPDGEADTQYF. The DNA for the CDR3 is TGCGCCAGCAGCCAAGATGTCCCGGACGGAGAAGCAGATACGCAGTATTTT.